This entry lists 13 T cell receptor beta chains sequenced from one sample in a study of sequential checkpoint blockade in melanoma. Sequencing was performed with immunoSEQ multiplex PCR; in TCRdb, only in-frame clones are kept and a portion is missing. Altogether some 30,000 clones are present, approximately 86% being singletons, with the ten largest covering roughly 23%. The treatment is: randomized to nivolumab then ipilimumab (arm A) or the reverse (arm B). This sample comprised CD8+ T cells sorted from blood (inferred from file names), obtained from a patient given nivolumab and ipilimumab in sequence. The source is a human donor with melanoma.

V gene TRBV6-4 combines with J gene TRBJ2-1, with 13 nucleotides matching TRBD2. The CDR3 is 15 residues long. CDR1 and CDR2 from the germline V gene are MRHNA and SNTAGT. J lost 8 bases, V lost 6 bases, and 7 bases had no gene match. CDR3: CASSELAGGPYEQFF. CDR3 nucleotides: TGTGCCAGCAGCGAACTAGCGGGGGGGCCCTATGAGCAGTTCTTC.

The chain carries TRBV15 and TRBJ1-1; tentative D call: TRBD1 (5 bases). This CDR3 contains 14 residues. Trimming stripped 2 bases from V and 4 bases from J, with 11 bases between. Germline lookup yields CDR1 LNHNV and CDR2 YYDKDF (reference sequence). CDR3 region: CATSRLPGGTEAFF. The CDR3 DNA is TGTGCCACCAGCAGATTACCCGGGGGCACTGAAGCTTTCTTT.

This clone appeared once. V gene TRBV5-1 combines with J gene TRBJ2-7, with D perhaps matching TRBD2 (5 bases). The CDR3 runs 13 residues. Trimming stripped 4 bases from V and 4 bases from J, with 12 bases between. Looked up from germline, CDR1 is SGHRS and CDR2 is YFSETQ. DNA of the CDR3: TGCGCCAGCAGCCCGGGCGGGCCATACGAGCAGTACTTC. Amino acids: CASSPGGPYEQYF.

J is TRBJ1-2 and V is TRBV5-6; 7 nucleotides line up with TRBD1. With V trimmed by 1 base and J by 4 bases, 13 bases remained unmatched. The CDR3 consists of 17 residues. Per germline, CDR1 SGHDT and CDR2 YYEEEE. CDR3 DNA: TGTGCCAGCAGCTTGCTGGATGACTACAGGGGTGGCTATGGCTACACCTTC. Its translation is CASSLLDDYRGGYGYTF. The full variable domain, rest sourced from reference TRBV5-6 and TRBJ1-2, is DAGVTQSPTHLIKTRGQQVTLRCSPKSGHDTVSWYQQALGQGPQFIFQYYEEEERQRGNFPDRFSGHQFPNYSSELNVNALLLGDSALYLCASSLLDDYRGGYGYTFGSGTRLTVV.

The chain links TRBV6-1 to TRBJ1-5, with no clear D. Trimming took off 3 bases at V and 3 bases at J, with 12 bases between the two ends. CDR3 length: 15 residues. From germline, CDR1 is MNHNS and CDR2 SASEGT. DNA of the CDR3: TGTGCCAGCAGTGACCCTAGGTGGATCAATCAGCCCCAGCATTTT. This gives the protein CASSDPRWINQPQHF.

The chain carries TRBV4-1 and TRBJ1-2, with D possibly matching TRBD1 (6 bases). The CDR3 has 17 residues. Germline CDR1 reads MGHRA; CDR2 reads YSYEKL. V was trimmed by 3 bases and J by 0 bases, leaving 17 bases between them. The CDR3 is CASSQNGEGVANYGYTF. DNA for the CDR3: TGCGCCAGCAGCCAGAACGGGGAGGGGGTAGCTAACTATGGCTACACCTTC.

The V call is TRBV7-9, the J call TRBJ2-1, with TRBD2 identical over 12 bases. Germline V gene data show CDR1 as SEHNR and CDR2 as FQNEAQ (reference sequence). This CDR3 has 15 amino acids. With 5 bases clipped from V and 5 bases from J, the junction kept 4 bases outside the gene matches. Here the CDR3 DNA reads TGTGCCAGCAGCCCTAGCGGGGGGGAGGACAATGAGCAGTTCTTC. Translated, it gives CASSPSGGEDNEQFF.

This sequence joins TRBV28 and TRBJ2-2, with 9 nucleotides matching TRBD2. Trimming cost V 2 bases and J 0 bases; bases outside gene matches: 7. The CDR3 extends over 18 amino acids. The germline CDR1 and CDR2 sequences are MDHEN and SYDVKM. The chain's CDR3 is CASSLGGREDANTGELFF. Here the CDR3 DNA reads TGTGCCAGCAGTTTAGGCGGGAGGGAAGACGCGAACACCGGGGAGCTGTTTTTT.

The J gene is TRBJ2-7, the V gene TRBV28, with TRBD1 matching 10 bases. This CDR3 is built from 14 residues. Germline values: CDR1 MDHEN, CDR2 SYDVKM. J lost 3 bases, V lost 5 bases, and 4 bases had no gene match. This CDR3 is CASSVTGGNYEQYF. The CDR3 DNA reads as TGTGCCAGCAGTGTGACAGGGGGCAACTACGAGCAGTACTTC.

CDR3 DNA: TGTGCCAGCAGTTTAAGGGGGATTAGTCAGCCCCAGCATTTT. Amino acid sequence: CASSLRGISQPQHF. The chain joins TRBV28 to TRBJ1-5; tentative D call: TRBD1 (6 bases). Germline CDR1 MDHEN, CDR2 SYDVKM. This CDR3 region has 14 residues. Trimming removed 2 bases from V and 6 bases from J, with 11 bases in between.

This chain joins TRBV18 and TRBJ2-7; 7 bases are shared with TRBD1. V gave up 6 bases and J gave up 2 bases; unmatched junction bases: 16. The CDR3 contains 17 residues. Germline V gene data show CDR1 as KGHSH and CDR2 as LQKENI. The CDR3 nucleotides read TGTGCCAGCTCCCCTAGCCCCCCGGGGACAGAGACCTACGAGCAGTACTTC. This gives the protein CASSPSPPGTETYEQYF.

This chain uses TRBV28 with TRBJ1-4; 7 nucleotides match TRBD1. The CDR3 length is 13 residues. V lost 4 bases and J lost 8; bases outside the gene matches: 4. Per the germline V gene, CDR1 is MDHEN and CDR2 is SYDVKM. The CDR3 protein is CASSWAGGEKLFF. The CDR3 DNA sequence: TGTGCCAGCAGTTGGGCAGGGGGGGAAAAACTGTTTTTT.

The V call is TRBV4-1, the J call TRBJ2-1, with D unresolved. Per the germline V gene, CDR1 is MGHRA and CDR2 is YSYEKL. Trimming stripped 5 bases from V and 0 bases from J, with 11 bases between. This CDR3 is built from 15 residues. In nucleotides, the CDR3 is TGCGCCAGCAGCATAGCAGTACACTCCTACAATGAGCAGTTCTTC. It is translated as CASSIAVHSYNEQFF.